The following is a T cell receptor beta chain sequence with its context. Its antigen is unknown. These data originate in a study of a mutant IDH1 vaccine in newly diagnosed glioma. Study overall: Patients arrived already treated with radiotherapy, temozolomide, or both, most having had both.

This CDR3 comprises 11 residues. Trimming pared 5 bases from V and 3 bases from J, leaving 7 bases between. Germline V gene data show CDR1 as GTSNPN and CDR2 as SVGIG (reference sequence). Profiled with immunoSEQ multiplex PCR; TCRdb holds only in-frame clones, not every one. This table has about 69,000 clones, more than 75% appearing once. Time point denoted: week 35, safety follow-up. Vaccination used 300 ug of mutant IDH1 20-mer peptide per dose, with topical imiquimod. Astrocytomas found in donors were new, WHO grade 3 or 4, IDH1-mutant and ATRX-lost. The rearrangement uses TRBV30 and TRBJ1-1, with D hard to call. Sequenced material: PBMCs, taken from a glioma patient whose treatment included an IDH1 peptide vaccine. The sequence came from a man aged 25 to 45 with glioma. CDR3 sequence (DNA): TGTGCCTGGCTCCCGTACACTGAAGCTTTCTTT. This codes for CAWLPYTEAFF.